Each of the 27 T cell receptor beta chains below was sequenced from the same sample in a study of control samples from healthy donors and cancer patients. Sequenced by immunoSEQ multiplex PCR; TCRdb stores in-frame clones only, minus some. This sample carries about 150,000 clones, over 90% of them seen once, and the ten largest clones take 2% to 2.5%. Sequenced input: blood. These receptor sequences come from a man aged 45-65 years in good health.

This sequence joins TRBV27 and TRBJ1-5; 8 positions agree with TRBD1. The germline V gene encodes CDR1 MNHEY and CDR2 SMNVEV (reference sequence). The CDR3 loop spans 16 amino acids. V lost 5 bases, J lost 7 bases, and 13 bases stayed unmatched. The CDR3 is CASSIRWTGSGQPQHF. CDR3 in DNA: TGTGCCAGCAGTATACGTTGGACAGGGTCCGGACAGCCCCAGCATTTT.

This clone occurred a few times. The identical CDR3 is also encoded by other nucleotide sequences in the sample. The chain joins TRBV6-5 to TRBJ1-1; TRBD1 might be the D (5 bases). Germline V gene sequence: CDR1 MNHEY, CDR2 SVGAGI. V was clipped by 6 bases and J by 4 bases, with 12 bases between them. This CDR3 region has 13 residues. CDR3 amino acids: CASRTGPVTEAFF. DNA for the CDR3: TGTGCCAGCAGGACGGGGCCGGTCACTGAAGCTTTCTTT.

This rearrangement joins TRBV5-4 to TRBJ2-1, with TRBD2 matching 7 bases. The V gene end was trimmed by 5 bases and the J gene end by 2 bases; junction bases not matched to a gene: 10. CDR3 length: 16 residues. Per the germline V gene, CDR1 is SGHNT and CDR2 is YYREEE (reference sequence). CDR3 nucleotides: TGTGCCAGCAGTCAAGGTACTAGCGTTCCCTACAATGAGCAGTTCTTC. This encodes CASSQGTSVPYNEQFF.

CDR3 sequence reads: CASSGRGAGANVLTF. CDR3 in DNA: TGTGCCAGCAGTGGGAGGGGAGCTGGGGCCAACGTCCTGACTTTC. The rearrangement uses TRBV6-4 and TRBJ2-6, with D perhaps matching TRBD2 (6 bases). Germline CDR1 reads MRHNA; CDR2 reads SNTAGT. The germline V and J ends were trimmed by 4 bases and 2 bases, with 9 bases remaining between them. The CDR3 is made up of 15 amino acids.

The genes are TRBV7-6 and TRBJ2-5; TRBD2 matches at 11 bases. Germline CDR1 reads SGHVS; CDR2 reads FNYEAQ. V was clipped by 6 bases and J by 5 bases; unmatched bases: 8. The CDR3 length is 15 residues. The CDR3 here is CASSRLAGRGETQYF. CDR3 coding DNA: TGTGCCAGCAGTCGACTAGCGGGACGGGGTGAGACCCAGTACTTC.

This clone was recorded once. V usage is TRBV4-2 and J usage is TRBJ1-1; 10 positions match TRBD1. This CDR3 comprises 15 residues. Germline lookup yields CDR1 LGHNA and CDR2 YNFKEQ. V was pared by 2 bases and J by 3 bases, with 3 bases of the junction left unmatched. The CDR3 region is CASSQPGTGDTEAFF. CDR3 nucleotides: TGTGCCAGCAGCCAACCCGGGACAGGGGACACTGAAGCTTTCTTT.

The chain carries TRBV4-1 and TRBJ2-7, with unresolved D. Germline CDR1 is MGHRA and CDR2 is YSYEKL. The CDR3 is 12 residues long. Trimming took 1 base from V and 4 from J, leaving 5 bases between them. The CDR3 spells CASSQGVYEQYF. For the CDR3, the DNA is TGCGCCAGCAGCCAAGGGGTATACGAGCAGTACTTC.

The chain links TRBV19 to TRBJ1-2; D unclear. CDR1 LNHDA and CDR2 SQIVND come from the germline V gene (reference sequence). Trimming removed 6 bases at V and 5 bases at J, with 22 bases between. This CDR3 has 16 residues. Here the CDR3 DNA reads TGTGCCAGTAGCCCCGGGCAGCTAGGACGATGGTATGGCTACACCTTC. It yields the protein CASSPGQLGRWYGYTF.

In nucleotides, the CDR3 is TGTGCCAGCAGCCAAGTGGTGACACCCAGGACCCAGTACTTC. It yields the protein CASSQVVTPRTQYF. The J gene is TRBJ2-5, the V gene TRBV3-1 (or the pseudogene TRBV3-2); no definite D call. V shed 1 base and J shed 7 bases, with 13 bases lying between them. Germline lookup yields CDR1 LGHDT and CDR2 YNNKEL (reference sequence). The CDR3 covers 14 residues.

The V call is TRBV7-9, the J call TRBJ2-1; 13 nucleotides agree with TRBD2. Germline V gene sequence: CDR1 SEHNR, CDR2 FQNEAQ (reference sequence). The junction had 1 base not matched to a gene; V was cut back by 6 bases and J by 5 bases. The CDR3 is 14 amino acids. The CDR3 DNA reads as TGTGCCAGCAGAGGGACTAGCGGGGACAATGAGCAGTTCTTC. Its protein is CASRGTSGDNEQFF.

The CDR3, as DNA: TGTGCCAGCAGTTTTGCCGGGACAGGGACAAACGAGCAGTACTTC. Translated, it gives CASSFAGTGTNEQYF. This chain connects TRBV28 to TRBJ2-7, with 9 nucleotides matching TRBD1. Losses at the gene ends were 3 bases for V and 5 bases for J; bases not matched to a gene: 8. The CDR3 totals 15 residues. CDR1 and CDR2 from the germline V gene are MDHEN and SYDVKM.

Worth noting for this clone: Other DNA sequences in the same sample also yield this CDR3. The chain couples TRBV27 to TRBJ1-5; 7 bases line up with TRBD1. This CDR3 is 14 amino acids long. V lost 5 bases, J lost 4 bases, and 5 bases stayed unmatched. Germline V gene data show CDR1 as MNHEY and CDR2 as SMNVEV (reference sequence). The CDR3 bases are TGTGCCAGCAGTCCCCAGGGGGGGAATCAGCCCCAGCATTTT. This sequence encodes CASSPQGGNQPQHF.

V and J are TRBV28 and TRBJ1-6, with a possible D match to TRBD1 (5 bases). The CDR3 runs 14 residues. Germline V gene data show CDR1 as MDHEN and CDR2 as SYDVKM. Between the trimmed V and J ends, which lost 8 bases and 3 bases, there was a span of 11 bases. CDR3: CASVVGVYNSPLHF. CDR3 DNA sequence: TGTGCCAGCGTAGTGGGGGTCTATAATTCACCCCTCCACTTT.

The rearrangement joins TRBV27 to TRBJ2-6; weak D call: TRBD1 (5 bases). Trimming stripped 6 bases from V and 2 bases from J, with 11 bases between. CDR3 size: 15 residues. CDR1 is MNHEY and CDR2 is SMNVEV in the germline V gene (reference sequence). The CDR3 loop reads CASSPRVAGANVLTF. CDR3 sequence (DNA): TGTGCCAGCAGCCCCAGGGTGGCTGGGGCCAACGTCCTGACTTTC.

The chain couples TRBV20-1 to TRBJ2-7; D ambiguous. The ends were cut back, 6 bases at V and 6 bases at J, with 12 bases in the middle. From germline, CDR1 is DFQATT and CDR2 SNEGSKA (reference sequence). The length of the CDR3 is 11 residues. DNA for the CDR3: TGCAGTGCCAGACCGGTGGGCGAGCAGTACTTC. Its translation: CSARPVGEQYF.

V is TRBV5-6 and J is TRBJ2-5, with D unresolved. CDR3 length equals 11 residues. Germline V lookup: CDR1 SGHDT, CDR2 YYEEEE. V was clipped by 4 bases and J by 3 bases, with 4 bases between them. The CDR3 nucleotides read TGTGCCAGCAGCCTGGAAGAGACCCAGTACTTC. This translates into CASSLEETQYF.

V gene TRBV10-2 combines with J gene TRBJ2-3; D call uncertain. The CDR3 runs to 14 residues. V lost 4 bases and J lost 2, with 10 bases in between. Germline assignment: CDR1 WSHSY and CDR2 SAAADI. The CDR3, as DNA: TGCGCCAGCAGTGGTGTCACACCCACAGATACGCAGTATTTT. Its protein product is CASSGVTPTDTQYF.

This chain joins TRBV6-5 and TRBJ1-1; D is uncertain. The CDR3 covers 12 residues. The germline CDR1 and CDR2 sequences are MNHEY and SVGAGI. V was shortened by 5 bases and J by 7 bases, with 11 bases between the two germline ends. As DNA, the CDR3 is TGTGCCAGCAGTACCCGGACGGGTGAAGCTTTCTTT. This translates into CASSTRTGEAFF.

This rearrangement joins TRBV5-1 to TRBJ1-5, with D uncertain. The CDR3 is 14 amino acids. The germline V gene encodes CDR1 SGHRS and CDR2 YFSETQ. V was clipped by 0 bases and J by 0 bases, with 4 bases between them. The CDR3 reads CASSLDSSNQPQHF. The DNA for the CDR3 is TGCGCCAGCAGCTTGGACAGTAGCAATCAGCCCCAGCATTTT.

This clone was seen once. The chain has TRBV5-1 and TRBJ1-2; 8 positions match TRBD1. V shed 1 base and J 7 bases; nucleotides not matched to a gene: 0. Germline values: CDR1 SGHRS, CDR2 YFSETQ. This CDR3 has 12 residues. CDR3 residues: CASSLTGGGYTF. The CDR3 coding sequence is TGCGCCAGCAGCTTGACAGGGGGTGGCTACACCTTC.

The chain joins TRBV5-4 to TRBJ2-7; no reliable D call. Germline CDR1 SGHNT, CDR2 YYREEE (reference sequence). Trimming left V 3 bases short and J 5 bases short, with 21 bases between. The CDR3 runs to 16 residues. The DNA for the CDR3 is TGTGCCAGCAGCTCCCTCCAGGCGAAGTCACTAAACGAGCAGTACTTC. The encoded protein is CASSSLQAKSLNEQYF.

The chain has TRBV14 and TRBJ2-2; the D call may be TRBD1 or TRBD2 (5 bases each). Per germline, CDR1 SGHDN and CDR2 FVKESK. Trimming cost V 4 bases and J 5 bases, with 14 bases left between them. The CDR3 is made up of 15 amino acids. The DNA for the CDR3 is TGTGCCAGCAGCCCAATGGGGGAGCGAACCGGGGAGCTGTTTTTT. Its protein is CASSPMGERTGELFF. Variable domain in full (rest from reference TRBV14 and TRBJ2-2): EAGVTQFPSHSVIEKGQTVTLRCDPISGHDNLYWYRRVMGKEIKFLLHFVKESKQDESGMPNNRFLAERTGGTYSTLKVQPAELEDSGVYFCASSPMGERTGELFFGEGSRLTVL.

The rearrangement joins TRBV28 to TRBJ2-7; TRBD2 agrees at 10 bases. J lost 6 bases, V lost 6 bases, and 5 bases had no gene match. In germline, CDR1 is MDHEN, CDR2 SYDVKM. There are 13 residues in the CDR3. CDR3 sequence: CASRKGLATEQYF. The CDR3 DNA is TGTGCCAGCAGAAAGGGACTAGCGACCGAGCAGTACTTC.

This clone was detected only a few times. The J gene is TRBJ2-3, the V gene TRBV24-1; D gene ambiguous. The CDR3 consists of 16 residues. Between the trimmed V and J ends, which lost 3 bases and 2 bases, there was a span of 14 bases. The germline V gene has CDR1 KGHDR and CDR2 SFDVKD. This CDR3 is CATSDMAASPTDTQYF. The CDR3 DNA is TGTGCCACCAGTGATATGGCCGCATCTCCCACAGATACGCAGTATTTT.

As concerns this clone: Mismatch with germline at one junction end may stem from a read error. The V gene is TRBV10-1, the J gene TRBJ1-2, with TRBD1 identical over 9 bases. CDR1 and CDR2 from the germline V gene are WNHNN and SYGVQD (reference sequence). The CDR3 has 14 residues. CDR3 amino acids: CASSAGTGNYGYTF. CDR3 coding DNA: TGCGCCAGTAGTGCCGGGACAGGGAACTATGGCTACACCTTC.

This clone was picked up one time. The chain couples TRBV25-1 to TRBJ1-2, with no clear D. The CDR3 has 15 residues. CDR1 is MGHDK and CDR2 is SYGVNS in the germline V gene. The V and J ends lost 2 bases and 8 bases respectively, with 18 bases between them. The CDR3: CASSERKGKVFGYTF. For the CDR3, the DNA is TGTGCCAGCAGTGAAAGGAAGGGAAAGGTTTTCGGCTACACCTTC.

The J gene is TRBJ1-5, the V gene TRBV5-1; the match to TRBD1 covers 9 bases. Unmatched junction bases numbered 2, after V lost 0 bases and J lost 7 bases. Germline V gene lookup returns CDR1 SGHRS and CDR2 YFSETQ. The CDR3 totals 14 residues. CDR3 bases: TGCGCCAGCAGCTTGGCTACAGGGGGCCAGCCCCAGCATTTT. Residues: CASSLATGGQPQHF.